This TCR beta chain was sequenced during a study of CD8+ T cells in alopecia areata (dated by TCRdb to 2016 to 2018). At the level of the whole study: The treated patients took part in an open-label pilot trial in which moderate-to-severe alopecia areata was treated with oral tofacitinib at 5 to 10 mg twice daily. RNA was extracted with the PAXgene miRNA kit for fixed scalp, the miRNeasy kit for PBMCs, and the RNeasy kit for mouse skin. The SALT score, which quantifies the percentage of affected scalp surface area, was used to measure disease severity in treated patients. Tofacitinib-treated patients had biopsies at baseline and at 4 and 24 weeks of treatment, with a later scalp biopsy in several patients. Scalp tissue and sorted CD4+ and CD8+ peripheral blood T cells from patchy and totalis/universalis alopecia areata patients and from healthy controls were covered by human TCRbeta sequencing. Tofacitinib was given for 6 to 18 months, followed by 6 months of follow-up off drug to assess delayed response and recurrence. Scalp clonality was compared among normal scalp (n=4), patchy alopecia areata scalp (n=8), and alopecia totalis/universalis scalp (n=8). immunoSEQ multiplex PCR using 35 Vbeta forward primers and 13 Jbeta reverse primers was used to amplify TCRbeta CDR3 regions. The study used high-throughput TCRbeta sequencing to examine T cell clonal expansion in alopecia areata, in both the C3H/HeJ mouse model and human patients.

General conclusions and limits of the study: During tofacitinib treatment, many expanded lesional clones remained in scalp and blood, and this persistence may partly explain relapse after treatment is stopped. Because the treated cohort was small and included a single nonresponder, larger studies are needed to assess links between baseline CD8+ expansion and response. Shared TCR sequences between patients were less evident than in mice, which may be partly attributable to HLA diversity in the patient population. Tofacitinib significantly decreased scalp clonality and the number of expanded CD8+ clones among the top 100 scalp clones. Unlike mouse skin, where gammadelta T cells dominate, normal human skin contains resident alphabeta T cells that get sequenced too, which complicates analysis of the scalp TCR repertoire. Lesional scalp, especially in alopecia totalis/universalis, showed higher clonality and more expanded CD8+ clones than normal scalp, suggesting antigenic drive.

To note about this clone: This receptor's antigen is unknown. Base qualities are not provided; no much larger clone lies one nucleotide away.

The CDR1 and CDR2 encoded by the germline V gene (reference sequence) are LNHDA and SQIVND. The CDR3 contains 13 residues, cysteine and phenylalanine counted. The entry retains the CDR3 DNA only, 39 bases that are in frame from base 1. V and J are trimmed by 5 bases and 3 bases, and the gene matches miss 2 bases of the junction. The sample's time point label, decoded: about 5 months on oral tofacitinib. The treatment or condition label, as the study defines it: oral pan-JAK inhibitor, 5-10 mg twice daily. Lesional scalp punch biopsies and peripheral blood were collected from alopecia areata patients. After PBMCs were isolated by density centrifugation and stained for CD3, CD4 and CD8, a FACSAria was used to sort CD4+ and CD8+ T cells. The library was generated by the immunoSEQ multiplex PCR assay. For TCR sequencing, RNA was extracted from every sample and reverse transcribed into cDNA to serve as template. First-strand cDNA was synthesized using SuperScript III with a 2:1 mix of oligo-dT and random hexamers. A synthetic immune receptor repertoire was used to assess amplification bias, and residual bias was removed computationally. As for the authors' bioinformatics: After raw reads were preprocessed to remove errors, the CDR3 was defined following IMGT conventions as running from the conserved cysteine to phenylalanine. Clonality was computed as 1 minus the Shannon entropy, with the entropy normalized by log2 of the number of productive unique TCRs. Scalp TCRbeta sequences were cross-referenced with sorted blood CD4 and CD8 repertoires so that the CD4 or CD8 identity of scalp clones could be inferred. TCRdb retrieved this table from immuneACCESS and kept in-frame rearrangements only. Not all clones are present; in checked studies, unresolved V genes account for under half, and no reason is known for the remainder. V and J calls and clone size are as listed in that table; D and trimming were resolved from the DNA. This sample gives about 180,000 clones in total; roughly 50% of them show up just once. The ten top clones hold 10% to 12% of the sample.

The source was CD8+ T cells sorted from blood, collected at week 24, from a patient treated with tofacitinib. The sequence came from a human donor with alopecia areata. The chain uses TRBV19 and TRBJ2-5; 8 of the junction bases match TRBD1. The sequenced DNA is TGTGCCAGTAGTCCGACAGGGGAAGAGACCCAGTACTTC. This encodes CASSPTGEETQYF. The variable domain in full, with residues beyond the CDR3 obtained from the reference TRBV19 and TRBJ2-5 genes, is DGGITQSPKYLFRKEGQNVTLSCEQNLNHDAMYWYRQDPGQGLRLIYYSQIVNDFQKGDIAEGYSVSREKKESFPLTVTSAQKNPTAFYLCASSPTGEETQYFGPGTRLLVL.